This T cell receptor (beta chain) was obtained from a study of vaccination and CD4 T cells after COVID-19. Study as a whole: At a median around 100 days (range 35 to 161) after diagnosis, post-COVID samples were drawn.

Only a few counts were recorded for this clonotype. What it recognizes is unknown. One end of the junction does not line up with germline, which may come from a read error. The Oncomine TCR Beta short-read assay sequenced DNA from cultured CD4+ T cells. TCRdb processed the PCR reads anew with MiXCR; each CDR3 protein has one entry. The sample gives about 20,000 distinct CDR3 sequences, less than 40% of which show up once; 2.6% is in the top ten. Time point meaning: late sampling 161 to 241 days after vaccination in three convalescent patients. As for treatment: approximately 9-day PBMC culture with coronavirus spike peptide pools or control peptides (ViraFEST assay). CDR1 and CDR2 (germline): SGHVS, FNYEAQ. The CDR3 length is 13 residues.

This receptor was identified in a human donor who had recovered from COVID-19. The starting material was CD4+ T cells from blood, cultured in vitro, obtained about 7 months after SARS-CoV-2 vaccination. The chain recombines TRBV7-6 with TRBJ2-1; possibly TRBD2 for D (6 bases). CDR3 bases: TGTGCTAGCAGCTTAGGTAGTAGCGGAAGGTTGTTCTTC. This codes for CASSLGSSGRLFF.